The 31 T cell receptor beta chains in this list originate from one sample, sequenced in a study of shared T cell receptors in the human thymus. The method was immunoSEQ multiplex PCR; TCRdb's version includes in-frame clones alone and lacks a portion of them. Of around 67,000 clones listed, about 95% are singletons. Material: thymocytes. These receptor sequences come from a human donor.

The J gene is TRBJ1-2, the V gene TRBV4-1, with TRBD1 matching over 8 bases. V lost 2 bases to trimming and J lost 1 base; unmatched junction nucleotides: 15. The CDR3 has 19 residues. From germline, CDR1 is MGHRA and CDR2 YSYEKL. CDR3 sequence: CASSQRTTGGWWVNYGYTF. The DNA of the CDR3 is TGCGCCAGCAGCCAAAGGACCACAGGGGGATGGTGGGTTAACTATGGCTACACCTTC.

V gene TRBV2 combines with J gene TRBJ2-2; perhaps TRBD1 as D (5 bases). The CDR3 contains 17 residues. Germline V gene lookup returns CDR1 SNHLY and CDR2 FYNNEI. The V end lost 1 base, the J end lost 4 bases, and 16 bases lay between the germline ends. CDR3 protein: CASSEGSGNYRTGELFF. The CDR3 nucleotides read TGTGCCAGCAGTGAAGGGTCAGGGAATTATCGCACCGGGGAGCTGTTTTTT.

The CDR3 coding sequence is TGTGCCAGCAGCGTAGCGACGCCGGCGGGGGGATACAATGAGCAGTTCTTC. Its protein is CASSVATPAGGYNEQFF. This chain joins TRBV9 and TRBJ2-1; TRBD2 matches 8 bases. The V gene end was trimmed by 0 bases and the J gene end by 4 bases; junction bases not matched to a gene: 9. This CDR3 is 17 amino acids long. From germline, CDR1 is SGDLS and CDR2 YYNGEE.

The rearrangement joins TRBV5-1 to TRBJ2-3; TRBD2 matches 7 bases. The CDR3 loop spans 16 amino acids. Germline V gene sequence: CDR1 SGHRS, CDR2 YFSETQ. The junction had 6 bases not matched to a gene; V was cut back by 2 bases and J by 0 bases. The CDR3 sequence: CASSLGAGSSTDTQYF. The CDR3 DNA reads as TGCGCCAGCAGCTTAGGAGCGGGGTCTAGCACAGATACGCAGTATTTT.

The V gene is TRBV5-6, the J gene TRBJ2-5, with D possibly being TRBD2 (6 bases). Trimming took off 4 bases at V and 4 bases at J, with 11 bases between the two ends. The CDR3 is 13 amino acids. Germline V gene data show CDR1 as SGHDT and CDR2 as YYEEEE. In DNA, the CDR3 is TGTGCCAGCAGCCTGGCCGGGGGAGAGACCCAGTACTTC. It is translated as CASSLAGGETQYF.

The chain has TRBV6-6 and TRBJ2-7; D is possibly TRBD2 (8 bases). The CDR3 sequence is 14 residues long. Germline V lookup: CDR1 MNHNY, CDR2 SVGAGI (reference sequence). The V and J ends lost 7 bases and 2 bases respectively, with 15 bases between them. CDR3 sequence (DNA): TGTGCCAGCACCGCCGGGAGGGGGCCCTACGAGCAGTACTTC. This gives the protein CASTAGRGPYEQYF.

V usage is TRBV27 and J usage is TRBJ2-7; D gene ambiguous. The CDR3 totals 13 residues. The germline V gene encodes CDR1 MNHEY and CDR2 SMNVEV (reference sequence). Trimming pared 3 bases from V and 0 bases from J, leaving 6 bases between. CDR3 sequence (DNA): TGTGCCAGCAGTTTTGACTCCTCCTACGAGCAGTACTTC. Amino acid sequence: CASSFDSSYEQYF.

The rearrangement uses TRBV5-5 and TRBJ1-5; 9 nucleotides agree with TRBD1. Per germline, CDR1 SGHKS and CDR2 YYEKEE (reference sequence). V trimming: 4 bases; J trimming: 7 bases; junction bases outside the gene matches: 12. The CDR3 totals 16 residues. CDR3 protein: CASSARDRVSLQPQHF. The CDR3 bases are TGTGCCAGCAGCGCCCGGGACAGGGTATCTCTCCAGCCCCAGCATTTT.

The chain recombines TRBV7-9 with TRBJ2-4; D may correspond to TRBD1 or TRBD2 (5 bases each). This CDR3 is 15 amino acids long. Germline-derived CDR1 and CDR2 are SEHNR and FQNEAQ (reference sequence). V lost 4 bases and J lost 4, with 14 bases in between. The CDR3 protein is CASSSARDGKNIQYF. In DNA, the CDR3 is TGTGCCAGCAGCTCTGCCCGGGACGGAAAAAACATTCAGTACTTC.

This clone came up once. J is TRBJ2-3 and V is TRBV5-1; D might be TRBD1 (5 bases). V lost 0 bases and J 6 bases, leaving 17 bases between the germline ends. The germline CDR1 and CDR2 sequences are SGHRS and YFSETQ. This CDR3 is built from 16 residues. For the CDR3, the DNA is TGCGCCAGCAGCTTGGGGCGAAGGGGCTTATTTGATACGCAGTATTTT. Translating gives CASSLGRRGLFDTQYF.

This clone occurred once. V and J are TRBV4-1 and TRBJ1-4; D call uncertain. This CDR3 region has 16 residues. The V gene's germline CDR1 is MGHRA and CDR2 YSYEKL. V was pared by 1 base and J by 7 bases, with 16 bases between. CDR3 in amino acids: CASSQGDPSWVEKLFF. CDR3 bases: TGCGCCAGCAGCCAAGGAGACCCTTCGTGGGTTGAAAAACTGTTTTTT.

The rearrangement links TRBV19 to TRBJ2-4; D possibly corresponds to TRBD2 (6 bases). The CDR3 covers 20 residues. The V and J ends lost 3 bases and 1 base respectively, with 25 bases between them. Germline V lookup: CDR1 LNHDA, CDR2 SQIVND (reference sequence). The CDR3 DNA is TGTGCCAGTAGTATGGGGCGGGGTAACCTCAGTGGAGAGGCCAAAAACATTCAGTACTTC. Its translation: CASSMGRGNLSGEAKNIQYF.

This chain connects TRBV19 to TRBJ1-1; D is possibly TRBD1 (5 bases). The CDR3 runs to 12 residues. V was pared by 7 bases and J by 3 bases, with 9 bases between. The germline CDR1 and CDR2 sequences are LNHDA and SQIVND (reference sequence). The DNA of the CDR3 is TGTGCCAGTAAGGACACCTACACTGAAGCTTTCTTT. It yields the protein CASKDTYTEAFF.

This clone was seen a few times. The V gene is TRBV5-1, the J gene TRBJ1-6; D not certain. This CDR3 contains 13 residues. CDR1 is SGHRS and CDR2 is YFSETQ in the germline V gene. Trimming removed 1 base from V and 7 bases from J, with 6 bases in between. The CDR3 is CASSLMGNSPLHF. As DNA, the CDR3 is TGCGCCAGCAGCTTGATGGGGAATTCACCCCTCCACTTT.

The chain joins TRBV11-2 to TRBJ1-1; no reliable D call. The length of the CDR3 is 15 residues. CDR1 is SGHAT and CDR2 is FQNNGV in the germline V gene. Trimming left V 4 bases short and J 0 bases short, with 12 bases between. Here the CDR3 reads CASSSWCKVNTEAFF. The CDR3 DNA reads TGTGCCAGCAGCTCATGGTGTAAGGTGAACACTGAAGCTTTCTTT.

V is TRBV2 and J is TRBJ2-1, with 12 bases aligning to TRBD2. V lost 7 bases, J lost 1 base, and 14 bases stayed unmatched. Germline lookup yields CDR1 SNHLY and CDR2 FYNNEI. The CDR3 contains 19 residues. CDR3 nucleotides: TGTGCCAGCACCGAAATGGATCGACTAGCGGGGGCTTCCTACAATGAGCAGTTCTTC. Amino acid sequence: CASTEMDRLAGASYNEQFF.

The J gene is TRBJ2-3, the V gene TRBV30; 10 bases line up with TRBD2. Germline trimming cut 2 bases from V and 2 bases from J; bases unmatched to any gene: 7. Germline CDR1 GTSNPN, CDR2 SVGIG (reference sequence). The CDR3 extends over 16 amino acids. CDR3 residues: CAWSSGGGRFTDTQYF. DNA of the CDR3: TGTGCCTGGAGTAGCGGGGGGGGACGGTTCACAGATACGCAGTATTTT.

The rearrangement uses TRBV11-3 and TRBJ2-7; D is perhaps TRBD2 (6 bases). Trimming shortened V by 5 bases and J by 2 bases, and 16 bases separated the two germline ends. Germline-derived CDR1 and CDR2 are SGHNT and YENEEA. The CDR3 extends over 15 amino acids. CDR3 sequence: CASSKKRGTTYEQYF. CDR3 nucleotide sequence: TGTGCCAGCAGCAAGAAACGGGGGACGACCTACGAGCAGTACTTC.

This chain uses TRBV28 with TRBJ2-7, with 8 bases matching TRBD1. Germline V CDR1 and CDR2: MDHEN, SYDVKM. Germline trimming cut 10 bases from V and 2 bases from J; bases unmatched to any gene: 13. The CDR3 is 15 amino acids. CDR3: CAKTSRQGAAYEQYF. CDR3 DNA: TGTGCCAAAACTTCCAGGCAGGGGGCGGCCTACGAGCAGTACTTC.

The chain recombines TRBV25-1 with TRBJ2-3, with 9 positions matching TRBD1. The CDR3 totals 15 residues. After removal of 6 bases from V and 5 bases from J, the junction contained 9 bases not matched to a gene. The V gene's germline CDR1 is MGHDK and CDR2 SYGVNS. The CDR3 loop is CASSPRGQGLDTQYF. In DNA, the CDR3 is TGTGCCAGCAGCCCTCGGGGACAGGGATTAGATACGCAGTATTTT.

The chain employs TRBV15 and TRBJ1-2; D is uncertain. Germline lookup yields CDR1 LNHNV and CDR2 YYDKDF (reference sequence). This CDR3 is 15 amino acids long. Trimming stripped 1 base from V and 4 bases from J, with 13 bases between. Written as DNA, the CDR3 is TGTGCCACCAGCAGAGCGCGGCTACCTACCTATGGCTACACCTTC. Translated, it gives CATSRARLPTYGYTF.

The table lists this clone with a count of one. The V gene is TRBV4-1, the J gene TRBJ1-1; 7 nucleotides line up with TRBD1. Per the germline V gene, CDR1 is MGHRA and CDR2 is YSYEKL. The CDR3 loop spans 16 amino acids. The ends lost 4 bases at V and 1 base at J; junction bases unmatched: 9. Written as DNA, the CDR3 is TGCGCCAGCAGCCTAAAACCGGGACAGAAGAACACTGAAGCTTTCTTT. Translation: CASSLKPGQKNTEAFF.

The chain joins TRBV4-2 to TRBJ2-1; possibly TRBD1 or TRBD2 for D (5 bases each). Trimming shortened V by 0 bases and J by 6 bases, and 18 bases separated the two germline ends. Germline CDR1 LGHNA, CDR2 YNFKEQ. There are 17 residues in the CDR3. CDR3 sequence: CASSQERGRRSANEQFF. The CDR3 DNA follows: TGTGCCAGCAGCCAAGAGAGGGGAAGGAGGTCTGCCAATGAGCAGTTCTTC.

Worth noting for this clone: At one of its ends the junction is not consistent with the germline gene, which may arise from a read error. The chain combines TRBV19 with TRBJ2-7, with 7 bases aligning to TRBD1. Looked up from germline, CDR1 is LNHDA and CDR2 is SQIVND (reference sequence). This CDR3 contains 15 residues. CDR3 region: CASSIGQDPPYEQYF. CDR3 coding DNA: TGTGCCAGTAGCATAGGACAGGACCCACCCTACGAGCAGTACTTC.

V gene TRBV19 combines with J gene TRBJ1-2, with D possibly being TRBD1 (6 bases). The CDR3 runs 15 residues. V lost 11 bases and J lost 4, with 23 bases in between. Per the germline V gene, CDR1 is LNHDA and CDR2 is SQIVND (reference sequence). The CDR3 DNA is TGTGCCGCAGGGTGGACGGACAGCTCGACCTATGGCTACACCTTC. Translation: CAAGWTDSSTYGYTF.

The V gene is TRBV2, the J gene TRBJ1-1, with a possible D match to TRBD1 (6 bases). V was cut by 2 bases and J by 5 bases, with 18 bases left in between. CDR1 SNHLY and CDR2 FYNNEI come from the germline V gene. The CDR3 extends over 16 amino acids. The CDR3 bases are TGTGCCAGCAGTGAACCAGGGGCAGGGGTGGGGACTGAAGCTTTCTTT. This gives the protein CASSEPGAGVGTEAFF.

V and J are TRBV4-3 and TRBJ1-2; 8 positions match TRBD1. The CDR3 is 17 residues long. Germline loops: CDR1 LGHNA, CDR2 YSLEER. V lost 0 bases to trimming and J lost 4 bases; unmatched junction nucleotides: 10. As DNA, the CDR3 is TGCGCCAGCAGCCAAGATCATGGGGCCAGGGGGCCCTATGGCTACACCTTC. Its protein is CASSQDHGARGPYGYTF.

The chain links TRBV4-3 to TRBJ1-1; no clear D. V was shortened by 2 bases and J by 8 bases, with 15 bases between the two germline ends. The V gene's germline CDR1 is LGHNA and CDR2 YSLEER. CDR3 size: 14 residues. CDR3 protein: CASSQSCFLREAFF. The CDR3 nucleotides read TGCGCCAGCAGCCAATCTTGTTTCCTCAGGGAAGCTTTCTTT.

The chain couples TRBV4-1 to TRBJ1-4; 8 positions match TRBD1. With 6 bases clipped from V and 7 bases from J, the junction kept 13 bases outside the gene matches. The germline V gene encodes CDR1 MGHRA and CDR2 YSYEKL. The CDR3 is 16 amino acids. The CDR3 sequence: CASSQVIAGGREKLFF. CDR3 DNA: TGCGCCAGCAGTCAGGTAATAGCAGGGGGCCGTGAAAAACTGTTTTTT.

The CDR3 DNA is TGTGCCAGCAGCAATTGGCAGGGCAATCAGCCCCAGCATTTT. As protein: CASSNWQGNQPQHF. The chain carries TRBV21-1 and TRBJ1-5; TRBD1 reflects the table's D call only, with no check against the DNA. TRBV21-1 is flagged as a pseudogene. CDR3 length: 14 amino acids.

This chain connects TRBV7-8 to TRBJ2-5; no definite D call. This CDR3 is built from 16 residues. V was cut by 4 bases and J by 5 bases, with 20 bases left in between. Germline CDR1 reads SGHVS; CDR2 reads FQNEAQ. The CDR3 sequence: CASSSPGGRVWETQYF. The DNA of the CDR3 is TGTGCCAGCAGCTCACCGGGCGGAAGGGTGTGGGAGACCCAGTACTTC.